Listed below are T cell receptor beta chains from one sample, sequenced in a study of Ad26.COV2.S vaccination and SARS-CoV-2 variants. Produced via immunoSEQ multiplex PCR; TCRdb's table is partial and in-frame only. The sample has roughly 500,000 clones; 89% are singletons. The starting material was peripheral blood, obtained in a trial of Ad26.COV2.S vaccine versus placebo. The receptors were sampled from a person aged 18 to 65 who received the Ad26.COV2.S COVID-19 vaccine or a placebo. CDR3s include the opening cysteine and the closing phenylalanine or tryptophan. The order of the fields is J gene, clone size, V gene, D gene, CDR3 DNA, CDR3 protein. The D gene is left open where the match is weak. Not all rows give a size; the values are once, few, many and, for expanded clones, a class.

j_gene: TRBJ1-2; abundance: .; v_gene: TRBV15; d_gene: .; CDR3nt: TGTGCCACCAGCACCTCCGGGGGCCTCGGCTACACCTTC; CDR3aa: CATSTSGGLGYTF
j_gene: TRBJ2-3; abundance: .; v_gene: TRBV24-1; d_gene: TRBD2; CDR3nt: TGTGCCACCAGTGATCCTCGGGGGGGCGGGGAGTTTAATACGCAGTATTTT; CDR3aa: CATSDPRGGGEFNTQYF
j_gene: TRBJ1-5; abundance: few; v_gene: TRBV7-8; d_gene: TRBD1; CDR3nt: TGTGCCAGCAGCTTATGGGCAGGGGGCGGCAATCAGCCCCAGCATTTT; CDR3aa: CASSLWAGGGNQPQHF
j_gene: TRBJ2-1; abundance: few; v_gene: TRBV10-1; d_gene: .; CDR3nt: TGCGCCAGCAGTGGCCGAGGACTGGTGGGGGCAGTTTTCTTC; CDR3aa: CASSGRGLVGAVFF
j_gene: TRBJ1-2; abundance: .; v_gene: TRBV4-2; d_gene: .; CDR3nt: TGTGCCAGCAGCCAAGATAGAAGGGCCGGAGGTTATGGCTACACCTTC; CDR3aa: CASSQDRRAGGYGYTF
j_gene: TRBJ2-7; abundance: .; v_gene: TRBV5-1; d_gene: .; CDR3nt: TGCGCCAGCAGCCGCCGGACAGGTTTGGGGGGTTCCTACGAGCAGTACTTC; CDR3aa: CASSRRTGLGGSYEQYF
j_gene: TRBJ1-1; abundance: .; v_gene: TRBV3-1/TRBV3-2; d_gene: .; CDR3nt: TGTGCCAGCAGCCAAGTGACCGGGGGCACTGAAGCTTTCTTT; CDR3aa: CASSQVTGGTEAFF
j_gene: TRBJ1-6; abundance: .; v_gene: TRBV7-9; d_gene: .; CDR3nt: TGTGCCAGCAGCCCCATACCGAGCGGGGGCCTTAATTCACCCCTCCACTTT; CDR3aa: CASSPIPSGGLNSPLHF
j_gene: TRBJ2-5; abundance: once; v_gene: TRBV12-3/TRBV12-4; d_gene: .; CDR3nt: TGTGCCAGCAGTTTTCAGGGACAAGAGACCCAGTACTTC; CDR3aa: CASSFQGQETQYF
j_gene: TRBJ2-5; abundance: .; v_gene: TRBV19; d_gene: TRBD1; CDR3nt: TGTGCCAGTGGGGACAGGGGCTCCCCCGGTGAGACCCAGTACTTC; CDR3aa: CASGDRGSPGETQYF
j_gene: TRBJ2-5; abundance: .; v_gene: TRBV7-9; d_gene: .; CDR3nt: TGTGCCAGCACCCCAGTGGGAGGTCCGGGTACCCAGTACTTC; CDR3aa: CASTPVGGPGTQYF
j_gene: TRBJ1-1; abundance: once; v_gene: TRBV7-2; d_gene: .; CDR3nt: TGTGCCAGCAGCTTACTGAACACTGAAGCTTTCTTT; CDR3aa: CASSLLNTEAFF
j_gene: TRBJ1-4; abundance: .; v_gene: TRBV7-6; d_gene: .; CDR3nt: TGTGCCAGCAGCTTAGTTCTGGGGCCGCCGAAAAAACTGTTTTTT; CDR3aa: CASSLVLGPPKKLFF
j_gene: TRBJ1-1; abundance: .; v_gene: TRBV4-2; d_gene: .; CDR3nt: TGTGCCAGCAGCCTTACTCAGAACACTGAAGCTTTCTTT; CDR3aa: CASSLTQNTEAFF
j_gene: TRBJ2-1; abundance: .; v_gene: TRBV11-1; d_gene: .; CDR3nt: TGTGCCAGCAGCGGATTTACCTCCTACAATGAGCAGTTCTTC; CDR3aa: CASSGFTSYNEQFF
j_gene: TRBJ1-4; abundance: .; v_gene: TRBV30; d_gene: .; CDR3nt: TGTGCCTTCCTTCTCCGGGCCACTAATGAAAAACTGTTTTTT; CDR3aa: CAFLLRATNEKLFF
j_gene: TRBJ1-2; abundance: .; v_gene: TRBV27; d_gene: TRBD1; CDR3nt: TGTGCCAGCAGTCCGACAGGGTTCTATGGCTACACCTTC; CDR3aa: CASSPTGFYGYTF
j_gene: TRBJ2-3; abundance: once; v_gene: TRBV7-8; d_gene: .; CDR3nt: TGTGCCAGCAGCTCCGCTACTAGCCTAGGCACAGATACGCAGTATTTT; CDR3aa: CASSSATSLGTDTQYF
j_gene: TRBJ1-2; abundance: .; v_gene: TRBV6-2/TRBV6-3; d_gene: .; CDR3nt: TGTGCCAGCAGTAGCACCGGATCTAACTATGGCTACACCTTC; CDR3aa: CASSSTGSNYGYTF
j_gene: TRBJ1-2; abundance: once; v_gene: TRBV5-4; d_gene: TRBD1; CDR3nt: TGTGCCAGCAGCCTGGACAGGGCCTATGGCTACACCTTC; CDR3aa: CASSLDRAYGYTF
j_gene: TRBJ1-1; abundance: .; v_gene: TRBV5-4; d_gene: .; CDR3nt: TGTGCCAGCAGCTTCGCGACGGGGGAGAACACTGAAGCTTTCTTT; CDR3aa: CASSFATGENTEAFF
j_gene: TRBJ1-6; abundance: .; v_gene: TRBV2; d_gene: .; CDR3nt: TGTGCCAGCAGCCAGGGAAGGCATGCGTCACCCCTCCACTTT; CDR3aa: CASSQGRHASPLHF
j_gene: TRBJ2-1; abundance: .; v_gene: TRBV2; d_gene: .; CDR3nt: TGTGCCAGCAGTGAAGCCGGGGGAGTCCCATCCGGTGAGCAGTTCTTC; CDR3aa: CASSEAGGVPSGEQFF
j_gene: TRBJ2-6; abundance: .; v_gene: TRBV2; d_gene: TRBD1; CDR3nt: TGTGCCAGCAGTGCGGACAGGGGGAAGTCTGGGGCCAACGTCCTGACTTTC; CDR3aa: CASSADRGKSGANVLTF